Detailed here is one T cell receptor (beta chain). Its antigen is still unknown. Method: immunoSEQ multiplex PCR; TCRdb's copy keeps in-frame clones and lacks some. The table has millions of clones, just over 90% seen once. The data originate from a study of shared clonotypes between healthy human individuals. The CDR3 has 14 residues. Germline assignment: CDR1 SQVTM and CDR2 ANQGSEA. V dropped 6 bases and J dropped 6; count of bases not matched to a gene: 9. Notes on the study in general: Some naive CD4 clonotypes, roughly 4.5%, turned up in common across a few donors. Unshared clonotypes carried lower generation probabilities than those common to all four donors. Researchers sampled only blood; tissue repertoires likely differ. Naive subsets generally exceeded memory subsets in estimated richness.

The receptor comes from a man aged 18-30 years in good health. Some clones in this sample may be carry-over from other donors' samples. Material for sequencing was naive CD4+ T cells from PBMCs. The subset denotes: CD45RA+ positively selected. J is TRBJ2-5 and V is TRBV29-1; 11 nucleotides agree with TRBD1. The CDR3 protein is CSVATGTGGKTQYF. CDR3 DNA: TGCAGCGTAGCAACCGGGACAGGGGGAAAGACCCAGTACTTC.